This TCR beta chain was observed in a study of early T cells in non-severe SARS-CoV-2 infection. Study-wide background: Unsorted whole-blood RNA was sequenced in bulk, leaving chains unpaired. Findings and limits, study-wide: Matching against VDJdb likely underestimated virus-specific expansions, favoring anti-spike CD8.

This clonotype was observed a handful of times. Its cognate antigen is unknown. There are 11 residues in the CDR3. Trimming stripped 4 bases from V and 13 bases from J, with 10 bases between. Germline assignment: CDR1 MDHEN and CDR2 SYDVKM. Researchers attached unique molecular identifiers to individual cDNA molecules. TCRdb analysed the 5' RACE reads with MiXCR anew, one entry per CDR3 protein. The table includes roughly 54,000 distinct CDR3 sequences, roughly 8% detected once. The clonotype was recovered from an adult who was a healthcare worker with PCR-confirmed SARS-CoV-2 infection or an uninfected control (not recorded which). The V gene is TRBV28, the J gene TRBJ1-4, with D perhaps TRBD1 (6 bases). The input for sequencing was whole blood, taken at baseline. The CDR3 loop is CASSYRDILFF. In DNA form, the CDR3 reads TGTGCCAGCAGTTACCGGGACATACTGTTTTTT.